Shown below are 4 T cell receptor beta chains from a single sample sequenced in a study. TCRdb re-called the 5' RACE reads through MiXCR, storing one row per CDR3 protein. The repertoire has tens of thousands of distinct CDR3 sequences, roughly 30% of them found once; the top ten carry less than 3.5%. The sample taken for sequencing was tumor-infiltrating memory CD4+ T cells sorted from the breast tumor. The subset was: memory CD4+ T cells, CD4+CD45RO+CD25-. Receptor source: a female donor with breast cancer.

This clonotype was seen only a few times. The CDR3 here is CASSFPGGEDTQYF. The CDR3 DNA follows: TGTGCCAGCAGCTTCCCGGGGGGCGAGGATACGCAGTATTTT. The chain combines TRBV6-1 with TRBJ2-3; possibly TRBD2 for D (7 bases). Germline V CDR1 and CDR2: MNHNS, SASEGT. The CDR3 has 14 residues. Trimming pared 6 bases from V and 6 bases from J, leaving 16 bases between.

This clonotype turned up a few times. The J gene is TRBJ2-7, the V gene TRBV7-2; D is undetermined. Germline values: CDR1 SGHTA, CDR2 FQGNSA. Trimming removed 3 bases at V and 3 bases at J, with 6 bases between. This CDR3 comprises 12 residues. The CDR3 bases are TGTGCCAGCAGCTTGAACAGCTACGAGCAGTACTTC. Amino acid sequence: CASSLNSYEQYF.

Regarding this clonotype: Mismatch with germline at one junction end may stem from a read error. The chain links TRBV7-6 to TRBJ1-2; possibly TRBD1 for D (6 bases). The V gene's germline CDR1 is SGHVS and CDR2 FNYEAQ. This CDR3 region has 14 residues. CDR3: CASSPGVTDYGCTF. As DNA, the CDR3 is TGTGCCAGCAGTCCAGGGGTAACGGACTATGGCTGCACCTTC.

The chain uses TRBV6-2 or TRBV6-3 and TRBJ1-5, with D hard to call. This CDR3 is built from 15 residues. Looked up from germline, CDR1 is MNHEY and CDR2 is SVGEGT. V was pared by 2 bases and J by 4 bases, with 12 bases between. The CDR3 sequence: CASSYPIGLNQPQHF. Here the CDR3 DNA reads TGTGCCAGCAGTTACCCCATCGGTCTAAATCAGCCCCAGCATTTT.